The sequence of this TCR beta chain was determined in a study of blood T cell repertoires in COVID-19. CDR3 length: 15 amino acids. Trimming left V 1 base short and J 8 bases short, with 14 bases between. Germline V CDR1 and CDR2: MDHEN, SYDVKM. Clones were read by immunoSEQ multiplex PCR, and TCRdb kept only the in-frame ones, dropping some. The sample yields 60,000 to 85,000 clones, about 83% seen once. The chain couples TRBV28 to TRBJ1-4, with a weak D call TRBD1 (5 bases). The TCR originated in a man older than 75 with acute or convalescent COVID-19. Sequenced material: peripheral blood. CDR3 amino acids: CASSLYGGFGEKLFF. Written as DNA, the CDR3 is TGTGCCAGCAGTTTATACGGGGGTTTTGGAGAAAAACTGTTTTTT.